This T cell receptor beta chain was sequenced in a study of blood T cell repertoires in COVID-19. With 3 bases removed from V and 0 bases from J, the gap between germline ends came to 8 bases. CDR1 LNHDA and CDR2 SQIVND come from the germline V gene (reference sequence). The CDR3 covers 14 residues. This table comes from immunoSEQ multiplex PCR, and its TCRdb copy is limited to in-frame clones, with some not included. The sample has some 180,000 clones, 75% to 90% seen once. This TCR came from a man aged 40-49 years who had recovered from COVID-19. This chain connects TRBV19 to TRBJ1-2; D call uncertain. The specimen sequenced was PBMCs or T cells enriched from blood (not recorded which). DNA for the CDR3: TGTGCCAGTAGTATTTCCAGCGCTAACTATGGCTACACCTTC. Translation: CASSISSANYGYTF.